This T cell receptor beta chain was captured by sequencing in a study of cytotoxic CD8 clonotypes in ibrutinib-treated CLL. Looking at the study overall: The subjects consisted of 11 relapsed/refractory and some 15 treatment-naive individuals, with approximately 18 IGHV unmutated. A mean of around 270,000 productive templates and 85,000 to 95,000 productive rearrangements was obtained per sample.

With regard to this clone: Its matching antigen is unknown.

General observations from the study: Sampling times (in sustained-remission versus progressing patients) were not the same. Clonality increased at ibrutinib response and stayed stable in sustained remission. At progression, however, it fell back toward baseline.

Sequenced by immunoSEQ multiplex PCR; TCRdb stores in-frame clones only, minus some. The top ten hold approximately 16% of the sample, which has about 36,000 clones, about 70% seen once. The V and J ends lost 4 bases and 6 bases, in that order; junction bases with no gene match: 3. The CDR3 spans 13 residues. Germline V CDR1 and CDR2: SGHRS, YFSETQ. The sequenced sample was PBMCs, obtained at disease progression, from a patient treated with ibrutinib. The TCR comes from a human donor with chronic lymphocytic leukemia. This rearrangement joins TRBV5-1 to TRBJ1-2, with TRBD1 matching 10 bases. The DNA for the CDR3 is TGCGCCAGCAGCGAGGGACAGGGGAATGGCTACACCTTC. Residues: CASSEGQGNGYTF. Based on the CDR3 plus reference TRBV5-1 and TRBJ1-2, the full variable domain is KAGVTQTPRYLIKTRGQQVTLSCSPISGHRSVSWYQQTPGQGLQFLFEYFSETQRNKGNFPGRFSGRQFSNSRSEMNVSTLELGDSALYLCASSEGQGNGYTFGSGTRLTVV.